The rows below give T cell receptor beta chains drawn from one sample of a study of beta chain features in type 1 diabetes. Sequenced by immunoSEQ multiplex PCR; TCRdb stores in-frame clones only, minus some. The sample includes 600,000 to 700,000 clones, 9.5% to 15% seen only once; the top ten take around 0.12%. What was sequenced was naive CD4+ T cells from blood. Every receptor here comes from a man aged 25 to 40 with type 1 diabetes. Each CDR3 is given with its conserved first and last residue. D genes are given only for firm matches. Clone size is not always given. Where it is, it says once, few, many or a class for expanded clones.

>TRBJ2-7|NA|14|few|TRBV25-1
TGTGCCAGCAGTACCCCCGGGCCTACCTACGAGCAGTACTTC
CASSTPGPTYEQYF
>TRBJ2-7|NA|17|NA|TRBV14
TGTGCCAGCAGCAATCATACACCCGGGACAACAGTTTACGAGCAGTACTTC
CASSNHTPGTTVYEQYF
>TRBJ2-7|TRBD1|14|few|TRBV11-3
TGTGCCAGCAGCTCCACCGGGACAGGTAACGAGCAGTACTTC
CASSSTGTGNEQYF
>TRBJ1-2|TRBD1|15|NA|TRBV29-1
TGCAGCGTTGGAACAAGGAAGGGGGCGAACTATGGCTACACCTTC
CSVGTRKGANYGYTF
>TRBJ2-6|TRBD1|18|NA|TRBV11-2
TGTGCCAGCAGCTTCCGACAGGGTTTAAACTCTGGGGCCAACGTCCTGACTTTC
CASSFRQGLNSGANVLTF
>TRBJ1-6|NA|15|few|TRBV4-1
TGCGCCAGCAGCCAAGCCAACAGCTATAATTCACCCCTCCACTTT
CASSQANSYNSPLHF
>TRBJ2-5|NA|17|NA|TRBV28
TGTGCCAGCAGTTTACCTGTGGGGGGGGCAGACAAAGAGACCCAGTACTTC
CASSLPVGGADKETQYF
>TRBJ2-2|TRBD1|16|NA|TRBV5-1
TGCGCCAGCAGCCTAGGACAGGGTTACGGCACCGGGGAGCTGTTTTTT
CASSLGQGYGTGELFF
>TRBJ2-5|TRBD2|13|few|TRBV10-3
TGTGCCATCGGACTAGCGGGGGGCGAGACCCAGTACTTC
CAIGLAGGETQYF
>TRBJ2-5|TRBD1|14|NA|TRBV9
TGTGCCAGCAGCGTACAGACAGGGATGGAGACCCAGTACTTC
CASSVQTGMETQYF
>TRBJ2-1|NA|13|NA|TRBV5-1
TGCGCCAGCAGCTTGAATTCGGTGAATGAGCAGTTCTTC
CASSLNSVNEQFF
>TRBJ1-4|TRBD1|15|few|TRBV7-9
TGTGCCAGCAGCTCCCCGGGACAGGGCGATGAAAAACTGTTTTTT
CASSSPGQGDEKLFF
>TRBJ2-3|TRBD1|12|few|TRBV2
TGTGCCAGCAGTGGGGACAGATATACGCAGTATTTT
CASSGDRYTQYF
>TRBJ2-5|NA|13|few|TRBV16
TGTGCCAGCAGCCAATCTATCGAAGAGACCCAGTACTTC
CASSQSIEETQYF
>TRBJ1-5|NA|12|NA|TRBV9
TGTGCCAGCAGCTCCTACCAGGGGCCCCAGCATTTT
CASSSYQGPQHF
>TRBJ1-4|NA|14|NA|TRBV6-5
TGTGCCAGCAGTTACTCAGGGAGGGGTGAAAAACTGTTTTTT
CASSYSGRGEKLFF
>TRBJ1-1|NA|16|NA|TRBV18
TGTGCCAGCTCACTTTGGGTTGGGGGCTCAAACACTGAAGCTTTCTTT
CASSLWVGGSNTEAFF
>TRBJ2-5|TRBD2|14|few|TRBV6-1
TGTGCCAGCAGGCTAGCGGGGGTAGTTGAGACCCAGTACTTC
CASRLAGVVETQYF
>TRBJ2-6|NA|15|NA|TRBV9
TGTGCCAGCAGCGCGGCGACAGCTGGGGCCAACGTCCTGACTTTC
CASSAATAGANVLTF
>TRBJ1-6|NA|14|NA|TRBV2
TGTGCCAGCAGTGCCGACAGTCTTAATTCACCCCTCCACTTT
CASSADSLNSPLHF
>TRBJ2-6|NA|15|NA|TRBV11-2
TGTGCCAGCAGCCAGGGCCGGACTGGGGCCAACGTCCTGACTTTC
CASSQGRTGANVLTF
>TRBJ2-2|NA|13|few|TRBV29-1
TGCAGCGTTCTACAGTCCCACACCGGGGAGCTGTTTTTT
CSVLQSHTGELFF
>TRBJ1-2|TRBD1|14|NA|TRBV19
TGTGCCAGTAGTACGACAGGGCTTACCTATGGCTACACCTTC
CASSTTGLTYGYTF
>TRBJ2-7|NA|15|few|TRBV19
TGTGCCAGTAGTATAGGGGTCACCTCTTCCTACGAGCAGTACTTC
CASSIGVTSSYEQYF
>TRBJ2-1|NA|15|few|TRBV4-3
TGCGCCAGCAGCCAAGATGGCAACTCCTACAATGAGCAGTTCTTC
CASSQDGNSYNEQFF
>TRBJ2-7|TRBD1|15|NA|TRBV5-1
TGCGCCAGCAGCCCATTAACAGGGGGCGGGTACGAGCAGTACTTC
CASSPLTGGGYEQYF
>TRBJ1-2|TRBD1|14|few|TRBV5-8
TGTGCCAGCAGCGCTGGACAGGGAGGCTATGGCTACACCTTC
CASSAGQGGYGYTF
>TRBJ1-1|TRBD1|13|NA|TRBV27
TGTGCCAGCAGGGGACAGGAGAACACTGAAGCTTTCTTT
CASRGQENTEAFF
>TRBJ2-1|TRBD1|15|few|TRBV19
TGTGCCAGTAGCCTCGACAGGGGATCCTACAATGAGCAGTTCTTC
CASSLDRGSYNEQFF
>TRBJ2-7|NA|14|NA|TRBV10-1
TGCGCCAGCAGTGACCAAGGAGTAGTCTCCGAGCAGTACTTC
CASSDQGVVSEQYF
>TRBJ1-1|TRBD1|12|NA|TRBV5-1
TGCGCCAGCAGCCCGACAGGGACTGAAGCTTTCTTT
CASSPTGTEAFF
>TRBJ2-2|TRBD1|20|few|TRBV7-8
TGTGCCAGCAGCTTAGGTTACCTTCTACAGACAGGGGAAGACACCGGGGAGCTGTTTTTT
CASSLGYLLQTGEDTGELFF
>TRBJ2-1|TRBD1|15|many|TRBV7-3
TGTGCCAGCAGCTCGGGACAGGGCATAGGGAATGAGCAGTTCTTC
CASSSGQGIGNEQFF
>TRBJ1-2|TRBD1|15|NA|TRBV7-2
TGTGCCAGCAGCTTACCGGGACAGGGGCGAGATGGCTACACCTTC
CASSLPGQGRDGYTF
>TRBJ2-7|TRBD1|15|NA|TRBV11-3
TGTGCCAGCAGCTTGGGACAGGGGTCAACCTACGAGCAGTACTTC
CASSLGQGSTYEQYF
>TRBJ2-7|NA|14|NA|TRBV28
TGTGCCAGCAGTTTAGGGGGGCTCCAAGAAAAGCAGTACTTC
CASSLGGLQEKQYF